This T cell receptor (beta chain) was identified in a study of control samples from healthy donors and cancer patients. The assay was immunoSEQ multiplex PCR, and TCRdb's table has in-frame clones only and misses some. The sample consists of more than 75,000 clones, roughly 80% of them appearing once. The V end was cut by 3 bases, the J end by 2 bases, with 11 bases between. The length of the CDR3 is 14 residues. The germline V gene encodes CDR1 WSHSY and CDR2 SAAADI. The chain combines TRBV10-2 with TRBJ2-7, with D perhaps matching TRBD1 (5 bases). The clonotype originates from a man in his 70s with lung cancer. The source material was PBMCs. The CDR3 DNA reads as TGCGCCAGCAGTGAAGGTACAGGAACCTACGAGCAGTACTTC. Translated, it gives CASSEGTGTYEQYF.